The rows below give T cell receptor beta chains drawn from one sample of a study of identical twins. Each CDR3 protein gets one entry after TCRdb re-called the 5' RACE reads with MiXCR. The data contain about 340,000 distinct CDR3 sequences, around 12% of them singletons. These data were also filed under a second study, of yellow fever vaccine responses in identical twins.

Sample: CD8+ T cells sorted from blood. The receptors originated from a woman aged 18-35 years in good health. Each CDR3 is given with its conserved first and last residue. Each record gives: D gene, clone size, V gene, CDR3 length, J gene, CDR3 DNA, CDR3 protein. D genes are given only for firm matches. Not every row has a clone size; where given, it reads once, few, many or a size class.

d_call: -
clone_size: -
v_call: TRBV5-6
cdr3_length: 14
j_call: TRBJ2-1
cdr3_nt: TGTGCCAGCAGTTCTGGGACCTTCTACAATGAGCAGTTCTTC
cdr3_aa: CASSSGTFYNEQFF

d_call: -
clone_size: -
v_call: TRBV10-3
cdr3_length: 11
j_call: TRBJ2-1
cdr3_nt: TGTGCCATCAGTGTAGCGTATGAGCAGTTCTTC
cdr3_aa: CAISVAYEQFF

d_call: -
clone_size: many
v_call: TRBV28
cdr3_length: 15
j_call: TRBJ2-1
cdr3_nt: TGTGCCAGCAGTTTAGAAGGACTTCCCTACAATGAGCAGTTCTTC
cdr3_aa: CASSLEGLPYNEQFF

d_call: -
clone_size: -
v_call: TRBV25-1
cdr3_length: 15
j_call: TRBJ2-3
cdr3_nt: TGTGCCAGCAGTGAAACTGGGGAGGCCACAGATACGCAGTATTTT
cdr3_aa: CASSETGEATDTQYF

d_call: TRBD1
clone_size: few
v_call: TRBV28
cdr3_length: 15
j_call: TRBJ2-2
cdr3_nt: TGTGCCAGCAGTCTAGGGACAGGTCGTACCGGGGAGCTGTTTTTT
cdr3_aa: CASSLGTGRTGELFF

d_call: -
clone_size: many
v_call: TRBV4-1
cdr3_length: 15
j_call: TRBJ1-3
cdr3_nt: TGCGCCAGCAGCCGCAGACAGGCGGTTGGAAACACCATATATTTT
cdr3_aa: CASSRRQAVGNTIYF

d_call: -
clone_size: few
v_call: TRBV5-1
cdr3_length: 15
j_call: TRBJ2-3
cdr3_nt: TGCGCCAGCGGCCCCTTCGGCAGGGGGGCAGATACGCAGTATTTT
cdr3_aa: CASGPFGRGADTQYF

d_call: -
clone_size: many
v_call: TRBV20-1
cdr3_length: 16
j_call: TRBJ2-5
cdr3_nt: TGCAGTGCTAGAGGTCGCGGAGGCACCTTTCTGGAGACCCAGTACTTC
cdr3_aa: CSARGRGGTFLETQYF

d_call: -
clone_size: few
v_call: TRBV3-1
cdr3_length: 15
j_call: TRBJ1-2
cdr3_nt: TGTGCCAGCAGCCAACGGGACACCAGAAACTATGGCTACACCTTC
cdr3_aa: CASSQRDTRNYGYTF

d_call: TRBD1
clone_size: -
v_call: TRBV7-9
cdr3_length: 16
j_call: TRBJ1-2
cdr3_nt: TGTGCCAGCAGCTTCGACAGGGGGACCCCTGGCTATGGCTACACCTTC
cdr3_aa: CASSFDRGTPGYGYTF

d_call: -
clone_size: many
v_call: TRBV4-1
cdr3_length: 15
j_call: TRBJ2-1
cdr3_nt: TGCGCCAGCAGCCAATTTGGGGGCCCATCGGATGAGCAGTTCTTC
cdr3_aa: CASSQFGGPSDEQFF

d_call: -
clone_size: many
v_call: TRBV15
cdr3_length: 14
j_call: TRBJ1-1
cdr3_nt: TGTGCCACCAGCAGAGTAAGACAGGCCAGTGAAGCTTTCTTT
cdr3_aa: CATSRVRQASEAFF

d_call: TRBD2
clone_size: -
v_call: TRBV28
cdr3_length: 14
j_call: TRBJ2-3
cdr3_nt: TGTGCCAGCCAACTAGCGGGAGGCACAGATACGCAGTATTTT
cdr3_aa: CASQLAGGTDTQYF

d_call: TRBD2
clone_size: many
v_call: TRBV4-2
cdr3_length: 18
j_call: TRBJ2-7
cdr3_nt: TGTGCCAGCAGCCAAGATGAGGGACTAGCGGACAACCTCTACGAGCAGTACTTC
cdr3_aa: CASSQDEGLADNLYEQYF

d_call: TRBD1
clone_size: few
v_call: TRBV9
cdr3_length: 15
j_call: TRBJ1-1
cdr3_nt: TGTGCCAGCAGCGCGGGGGACAGAGGGTACACTGAAGCTTTCTTT
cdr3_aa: CASSAGDRGYTEAFF

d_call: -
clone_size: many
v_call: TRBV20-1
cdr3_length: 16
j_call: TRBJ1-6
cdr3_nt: TGCAGTGCTAGAGATGAGAGTAGCTCCTATAATTCACCCCTCCACTTT
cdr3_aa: CSARDESSSYNSPLHF

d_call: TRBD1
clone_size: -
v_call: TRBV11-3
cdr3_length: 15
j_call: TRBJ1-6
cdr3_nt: TGTGCCAGCAGCCAGAGGGACAGGGTAACTTCACCCCTCCACTTT
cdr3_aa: CASSQRDRVTSPLHF

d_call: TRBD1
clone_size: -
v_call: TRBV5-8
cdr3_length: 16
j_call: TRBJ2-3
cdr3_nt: TGTGCCAGCAGCTTGGGTGACAGGGTTGTTGCAGATACGCAGTATTTT
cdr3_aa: CASSLGDRVVADTQYF

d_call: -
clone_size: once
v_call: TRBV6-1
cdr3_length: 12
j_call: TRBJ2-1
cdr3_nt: TGTGCCAGCAGCCAGACAGTGAATGAGCAGTTCTTC
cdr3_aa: CASSQTVNEQFF

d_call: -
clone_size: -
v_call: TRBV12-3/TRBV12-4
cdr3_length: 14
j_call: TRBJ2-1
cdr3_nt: TGTGCCAGCAGTTTGCGAGCCTACGACAATGAGCAGTTCTTC
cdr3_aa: CASSLRAYDNEQFF

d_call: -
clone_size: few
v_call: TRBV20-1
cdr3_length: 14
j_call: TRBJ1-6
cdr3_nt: TGCAGTGCAAGGACGAGCTCCTATAATTCACCCCTCCACTTT
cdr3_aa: CSARTSSYNSPLHF

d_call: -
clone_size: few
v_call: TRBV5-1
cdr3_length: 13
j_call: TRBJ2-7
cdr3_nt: TGCGCCAGCAGCAGCTCGGGACCCTACGAGCAGTACTTC
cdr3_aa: CASSSSGPYEQYF

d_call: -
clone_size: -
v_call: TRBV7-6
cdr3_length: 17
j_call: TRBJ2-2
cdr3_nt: TGTGCCAGCAGCTCAGGTGGGGGGGCAACCAACACCGGGGAGCTGTTTTTT
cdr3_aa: CASSSGGGATNTGELFF

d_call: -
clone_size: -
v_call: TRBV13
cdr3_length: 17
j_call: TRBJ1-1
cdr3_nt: TGTGCCAGCAGCGGGCGGCAGGGCGAAGAAATGAACACTGAAGCTTTCTTT
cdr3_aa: CASSGRQGEEMNTEAFF

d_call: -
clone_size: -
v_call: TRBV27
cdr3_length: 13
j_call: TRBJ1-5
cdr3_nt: TGTGCCAGCAGTCTAAGTGCCAATCAGCCCCAGCATTTT
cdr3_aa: CASSLSANQPQHF

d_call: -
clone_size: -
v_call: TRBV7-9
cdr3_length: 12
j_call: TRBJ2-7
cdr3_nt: TGTGCCAGCAGTAGACAGGCGGATGAGCAGTACTTC
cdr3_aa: CASSRQADEQYF

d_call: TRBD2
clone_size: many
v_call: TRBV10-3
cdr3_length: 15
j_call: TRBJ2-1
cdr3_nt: TGTGCCGGGGGGGGAGCATCTAGCTCCTACAATGAGCAGTTCTTC
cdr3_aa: CAGGGASSSYNEQFF

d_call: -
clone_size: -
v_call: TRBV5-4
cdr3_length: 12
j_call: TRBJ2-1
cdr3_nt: TGTGCCGTCACAGGTCTACCCAATGAGCAGTTCTTC
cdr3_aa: CAVTGLPNEQFF

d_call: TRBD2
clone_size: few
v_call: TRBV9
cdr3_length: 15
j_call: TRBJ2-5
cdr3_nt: TGTGCCAGCAGCGGAAGGGGAGGGGCGGGGGAGACCCAGTACTTC
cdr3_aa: CASSGRGGAGETQYF

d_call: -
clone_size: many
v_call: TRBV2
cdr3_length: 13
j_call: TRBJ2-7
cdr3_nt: TGTGCCAGCAAGGGGACGGATTCCTACGAGCAGTACTTC
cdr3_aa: CASKGTDSYEQYF

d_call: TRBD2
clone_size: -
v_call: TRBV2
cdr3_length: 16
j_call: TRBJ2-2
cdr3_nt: TGTGCCAGCAGGGAGACTAGCGGGAAGAACACCGGGGAGCTGTTTTTT
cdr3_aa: CASRETSGKNTGELFF

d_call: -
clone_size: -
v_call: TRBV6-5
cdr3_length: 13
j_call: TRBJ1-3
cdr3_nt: TGTGCCAGCAGTTTGGGGGCTGGAAACACCATATATTTT
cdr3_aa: CASSLGAGNTIYF

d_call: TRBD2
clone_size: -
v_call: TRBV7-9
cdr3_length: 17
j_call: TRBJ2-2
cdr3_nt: TGTGCCAGCAGCGTGCCGGGACTAGCGGGCGGCACCGGGGAGCTGTTTTTT
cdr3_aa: CASSVPGLAGGTGELFF

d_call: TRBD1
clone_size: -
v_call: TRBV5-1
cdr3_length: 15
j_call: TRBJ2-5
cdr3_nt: TGCGCCAGCAGCACCACTGACAGGGGACAAGAGACCCAGTACTTC
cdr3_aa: CASSTTDRGQETQYF

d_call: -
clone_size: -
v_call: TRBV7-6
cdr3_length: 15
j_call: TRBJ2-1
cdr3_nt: TGTGCCAGCAGCTTAAACGGGGACCCTTACAATGAGCAGTTCTTC
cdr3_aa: CASSLNGDPYNEQFF

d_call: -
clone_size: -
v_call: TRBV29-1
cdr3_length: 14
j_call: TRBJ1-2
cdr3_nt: TGCAGCGTTGAGGGCTCAGAACCTAACTATGGCTACACCTTC
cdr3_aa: CSVEGSEPNYGYTF

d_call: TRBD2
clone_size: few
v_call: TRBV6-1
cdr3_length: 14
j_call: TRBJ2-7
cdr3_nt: TGTGCCAGCAGTCAGCGGGAGTGGTACGACGAGCAGTACTTC
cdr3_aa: CASSQREWYDEQYF

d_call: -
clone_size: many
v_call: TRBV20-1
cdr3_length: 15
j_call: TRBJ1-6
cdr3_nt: TGCAGTGCTACGCTGGGGGCTTCGGATAATTCACCCCTCCACTTT
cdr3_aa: CSATLGASDNSPLHF

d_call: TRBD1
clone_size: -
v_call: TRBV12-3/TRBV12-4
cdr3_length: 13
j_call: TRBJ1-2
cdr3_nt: TGTGCCGTGACAGGGGGCATGGGCTATGGCTACACCTTC
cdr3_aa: CAVTGGMGYGYTF

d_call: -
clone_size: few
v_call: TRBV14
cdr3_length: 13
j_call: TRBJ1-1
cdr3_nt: TGTGCCAGCAGCCAAGGGAAGGGCTCTGAAGCTTTCTTT
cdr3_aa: CASSQGKGSEAFF

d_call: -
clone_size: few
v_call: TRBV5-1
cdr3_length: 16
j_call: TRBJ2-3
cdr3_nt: TGCGCCAGCAGCTGGCGGCGCTCCGGAGGGGAAGATACGCAGTATTTT
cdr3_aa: CASSWRRSGGEDTQYF

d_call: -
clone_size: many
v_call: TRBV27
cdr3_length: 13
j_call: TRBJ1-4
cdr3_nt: TGTGCCAGCAGTCCCGCGGGGGAGGAAAAACTGTTTTTT
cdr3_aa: CASSPAGEEKLFF

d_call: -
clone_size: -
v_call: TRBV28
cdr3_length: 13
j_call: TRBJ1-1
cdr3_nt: TGTGCCAGCAGTTTGCCCTCCCGAGGGAGAGCTTTCTTT
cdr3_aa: CASSLPSRGRAFF

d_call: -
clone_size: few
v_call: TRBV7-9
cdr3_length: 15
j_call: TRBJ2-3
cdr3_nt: TGTGCCAGCAGCTTAGCCTACAGACTAGTAGATACGCAGTATTTT
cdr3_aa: CASSLAYRLVDTQYF

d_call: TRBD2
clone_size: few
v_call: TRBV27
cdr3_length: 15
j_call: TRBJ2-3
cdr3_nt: TGTGCCAGCTCTGGGGGGGGGAGGGGCACAGATACGCAGTATTTT
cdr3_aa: CASSGGGRGTDTQYF

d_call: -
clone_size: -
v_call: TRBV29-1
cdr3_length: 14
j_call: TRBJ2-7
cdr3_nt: TGCAGCGTTGAAACAGGAAAATATAGATACGAGCAGTACTTC
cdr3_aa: CSVETGKYRYEQYF

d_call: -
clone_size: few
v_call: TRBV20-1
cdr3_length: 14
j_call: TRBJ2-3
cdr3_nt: TGCAGTGCTAGAGATATGGAGACTAGTGATACGCAGTATTTT
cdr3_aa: CSARDMETSDTQYF